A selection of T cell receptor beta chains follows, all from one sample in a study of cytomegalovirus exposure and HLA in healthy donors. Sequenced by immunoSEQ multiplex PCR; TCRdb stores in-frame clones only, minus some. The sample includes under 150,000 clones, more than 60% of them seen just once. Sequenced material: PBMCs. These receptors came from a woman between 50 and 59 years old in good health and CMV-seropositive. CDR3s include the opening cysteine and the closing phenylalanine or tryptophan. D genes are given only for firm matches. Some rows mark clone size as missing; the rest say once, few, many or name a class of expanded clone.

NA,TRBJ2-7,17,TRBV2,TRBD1,CASSDGDRGVFYDEQYF,TGTGCCAGCAGTGATGGGGACAGGGGGGTTTTTTACGACGAGCAGTACTTC
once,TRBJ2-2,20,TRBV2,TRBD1,CASRKPRPGQGDGDTGELFF,TGTGCCAGCAGAAAACCCCGGCCAGGACAGGGAGACGGGGACACCGGGGAGCTGTTTTTT
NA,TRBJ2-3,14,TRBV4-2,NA,CASSDRGEGDTQYF,TGTGCCAGCAGCGACCGGGGAGAAGGAGATACGCAGTATTTT
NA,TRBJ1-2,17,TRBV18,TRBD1,CASSPPGEGALGYGYTF,TGTGCCAGCTCACCACCCGGAGAGGGGGCTTTAGGGTATGGCTACACCTTC
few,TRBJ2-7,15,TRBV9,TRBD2,CASSATGLAGFEQYF,TGTGCCAGCAGCGCGACGGGACTAGCGGGGTTCGAGCAGTACTTC
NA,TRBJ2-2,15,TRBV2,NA,CASTRRGENTGELFF,TGTGCCAGCACCAGGAGGGGAGAGAACACCGGGGAGCTGTTTTTT
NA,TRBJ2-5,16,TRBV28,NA,CASSSGLENLQETQYF,TGTGCCAGCAGTTCTGGGCTCGAGAACCTACAAGAGACCCAGTACTTC
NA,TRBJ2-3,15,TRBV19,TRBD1,CASSSGQGGTDTQYF,TGTGCCAGTAGTTCCGGACAGGGGGGTACAGATACGCAGTATTTT
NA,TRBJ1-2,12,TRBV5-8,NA,CASSLLSGSYTF,TGTGCCAGCAGCTTACTTTCAGGGAGCTACACCTTC
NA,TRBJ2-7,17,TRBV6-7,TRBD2,CASSYSNRLAGGDEQYF,TGTGCCAGCAGTTACTCGAACAGGCTAGCGGGGGGGGATGAGCAGTACTTC
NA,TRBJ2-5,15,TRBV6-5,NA,CASSYSRAGQETQYF,TGTGCCAGCAGTTACTCGAGGGCTGGCCAAGAGACCCAGTACTTC
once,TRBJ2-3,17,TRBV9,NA,CASSVYRVSGSPDTQYF,TGTGCCAGCAGCGTATACAGGGTATCAGGTAGTCCAGATACGCAGTATTTT
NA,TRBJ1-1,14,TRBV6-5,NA,CASSYQTLNTEAFF,TGTGCCAGCAGTTACCAGACACTGAACACTGAAGCTTTCTTT
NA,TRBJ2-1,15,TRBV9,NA,CASSVSDSSYNEQFF,TGTGCCAGCAGCGTATCGGACAGCTCCTACAATGAGCAGTTCTTC
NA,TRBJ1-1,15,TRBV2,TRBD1,CASSGSGGAASEAFF,TGTGCCAGCAGTGGGTCAGGGGGTGCAGCTTCAGAAGCTTTCTTT
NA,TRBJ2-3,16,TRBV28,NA,CASTARGAPSTDTQYF,TGTGCCAGCACCGCCAGGGGAGCCCCTAGCACAGATACGCAGTATTTT
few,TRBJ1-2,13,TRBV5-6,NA,CASSLEPGRGYTF,TGTGCCAGCAGCTTGGAGCCGGGTCGAGGCTACACCTTC
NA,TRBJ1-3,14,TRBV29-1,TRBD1,CSVAGTGAGNTIYF,TGCAGCGTGGCCGGGACAGGGGCTGGAAACACCATATATTTT